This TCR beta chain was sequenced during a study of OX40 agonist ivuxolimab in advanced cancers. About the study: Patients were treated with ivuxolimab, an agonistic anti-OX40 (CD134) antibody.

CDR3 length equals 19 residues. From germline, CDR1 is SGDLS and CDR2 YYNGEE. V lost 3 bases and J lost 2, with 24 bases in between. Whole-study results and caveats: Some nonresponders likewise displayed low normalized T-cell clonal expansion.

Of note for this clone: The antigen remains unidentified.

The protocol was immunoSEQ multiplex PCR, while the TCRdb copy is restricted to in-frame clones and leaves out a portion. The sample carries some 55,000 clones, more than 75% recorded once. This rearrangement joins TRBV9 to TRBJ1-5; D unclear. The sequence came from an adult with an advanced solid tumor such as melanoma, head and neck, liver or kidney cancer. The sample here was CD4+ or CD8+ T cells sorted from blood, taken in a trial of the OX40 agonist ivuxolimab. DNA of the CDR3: TGTGCCAGCAGCGCCTCCCTGACACCCCACCGGAATGGCAATCAGCCCCAGCATTTT. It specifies CASSASLTPHRNGNQPQHF.